This is a list of T cell receptor beta chains from one sample in a study of OX40 agonist ivuxolimab in advanced cancers. Only in-frame clones appear in the TCRdb table, and some are missing; sequencing was by immunoSEQ multiplex PCR. Among about 16,000 clones listed, 90% were seen once. Here the sequenced sample was CD4+ or CD8+ T cells sorted from blood, taken in a trial of the OX40 agonist ivuxolimab. Source of these receptors: an adult with an advanced solid tumor such as melanoma, head and neck, liver or kidney cancer. The CDR3 runs from the conserved cysteine through the conserved F or W. Each record gives: V gene, J gene, CDR3 length, CDR3 protein.

>TRBV7-9|TRBJ2-5|15
CASSLSPRNQETQYF
>TRBV7-8|TRBJ1-6|15
CASTQDRGPNSPLHF
>TRBV4-3|TRBJ2-7|17
CASSQGAGTGGFYEQYF
>TRBV19|TRBJ2-5|16
CASSIVIGLKKETQYF
>TRBV9|TRBJ2-3|15
CASSPPAGVWDTQYF
>TRBV4-1|TRBJ2-1|17
CASSRDMTRTMGNEQFF
>TRBV11-2|TRBJ2-7|16
CASSWVLAGGPREQYF
>TRBV14|TRBJ2-7|16
CASSLTNTGGIDEQYF
>TRBV27|TRBJ2-7|14
CASSLGGGPYEQYF
>TRBV28|TRBJ2-7|17
CASSPSVAGPVSYEQYF
>TRBV6-5|TRBJ1-2|16
CASSYSWTGPNYGYTF
>TRBV20-1|TRBJ2-7|11
CSAPLTGRAYF
>TRBV9|TRBJ1-2|17
CASSHPGQGAWKGGYTF
>TRBV4-1|TRBJ2-1|13
CASSQDYLNEQFF
>TRBV7-2|TRBJ2-7|14
CASSSWAGGYEQYF
>TRBV6-5|TRBJ2-5|14
CASTPARAGETQYF
>TRBV7-2|TRBJ1-5|16
CASSPQQGAGRQPQHF
>TRBV10-1|TRBJ2-2|17
CASSGGRLAEGAGELFF
>TRBV5-6|TRBJ2-3|15
CASSLGAGSTDTQYF
>TRBV25-1|TRBJ2-7|11
CASAILYEQYF
>TRBV2|TRBJ2-4|11
CASSITTGLHF
>TRBV7-2|TRBJ2-6|17
CASSPRTTHSRANVLTF
>TRBV7-2|TRBJ2-1|16
CASSAYGGGIYNEQFF
>TRBV30|TRBJ1-1|12
CAWSPGNTEAFF
>TRBV6-1|TRBJ2-7|16
CASSEVAGGYGYEQYF
>TRBV18|TRBJ1-2|15
CASSPETGLNYGYTF
>TRBV27|TRBJ2-7|15
CASRTKGWSSYEQYF
>TRBV5-1|TRBJ1-4|14
CASSLWQGHEKLFF
>TRBV11-2|TRBJ2-7|13
CASGPGQGYEQYF
>TRBV5-5|TRBJ2-5|15
CASITGLGRKETQYF
>TRBV5-6|TRBJ2-7|12
CASSPGGDEQYF
>TRBV30|TRBJ2-7|20
CAWRLKQGVLAGGPSYEQYF
>TRBV28|TRBJ2-7|17
CASSLTAGAGSSYEQYF
>TRBV29-1|TRBJ2-6|12
CSVDTGANVLTF
>TRBV27|TRBJ1-2|14
CASSPYAGNYGYTF
>TRBV10-3|TRBJ2-5|16
CAISGGLAGPQETQYF
>TRBV5-8|TRBJ2-1|14
CASSQGDYYNEQFF
>TRBV11-2|TRBJ2-5|15
CASSFRFFDGETQYF
>TRBV14|TRBJ1-2|14
CASSQESLNYGYTF
>TRBV7-9|TRBJ1-2|13
CASSLGSIYGYTF
>TRBV28|TRBJ2-7|15
CASSIIAGGSYEQYF
>TRBV19|TRBJ2-1|15
CASSIGLAGNNEQFF